This T cell receptor (beta chain) derives from a study of T-cell memory formation after mild COVID-19. Study details: The TCR clusters were mostly specific to one donor.

Study conclusions and caveats: Cross-reactive memory apparently joined, as some responding clones appeared in pre-infection memory. Contracting clones from day 15 to 85 had balanced CD4/CD8; later expanders favoured CD4+. Researchers report contracting CD4+ clones mostly in CM and EM, with CD8+ clones in EMRA.

As for this clonotype: The antigen remains undetermined.

Germline V gene lookup returns CDR1 MNHEY and CDR2 SVGEGT. The germline V and J ends were trimmed by 6 bases and 4 bases, with 10 bases remaining between them. This CDR3 region has 13 residues. From the 5' RACE reads, TCRdb called clonotypes with MiXCR, one entry per CDR3 protein. The table includes 500,000 to 600,000 distinct CDR3 sequences, under 20% detected once. The sequence was collected from an adult woman who had mild COVID-19 (a few samples of this study predate the infection). Cell type and time point are not known. The chain couples TRBV6-2 or TRBV6-3 to TRBJ1-5; D perhaps matches TRBD1 (6 bases). Sequenced material: PBMCs or a T cell subset sorted from them (not recorded which). In DNA form, the CDR3 reads TGTGCCAGCAGGAAACAGGGAAATCAGCCCCAGCATTTT. Its translation: CASRKQGNQPQHF.